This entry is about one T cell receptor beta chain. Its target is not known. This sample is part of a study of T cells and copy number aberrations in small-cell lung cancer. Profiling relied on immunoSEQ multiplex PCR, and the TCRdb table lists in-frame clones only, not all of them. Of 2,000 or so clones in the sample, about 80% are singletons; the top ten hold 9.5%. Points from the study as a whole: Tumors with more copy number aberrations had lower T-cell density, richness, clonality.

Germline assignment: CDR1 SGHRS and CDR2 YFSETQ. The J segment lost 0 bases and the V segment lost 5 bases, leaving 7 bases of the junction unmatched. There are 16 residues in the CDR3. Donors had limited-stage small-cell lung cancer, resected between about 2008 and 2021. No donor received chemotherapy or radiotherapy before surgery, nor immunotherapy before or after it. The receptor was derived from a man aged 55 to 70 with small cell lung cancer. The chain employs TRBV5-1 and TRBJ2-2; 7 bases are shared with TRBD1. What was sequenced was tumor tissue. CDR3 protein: CASSGMGTANTGELFF. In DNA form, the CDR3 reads TGCGCCAGCAGTGGGATGGGGACAGCGAACACCGGGGAGCTGTTTTTT.